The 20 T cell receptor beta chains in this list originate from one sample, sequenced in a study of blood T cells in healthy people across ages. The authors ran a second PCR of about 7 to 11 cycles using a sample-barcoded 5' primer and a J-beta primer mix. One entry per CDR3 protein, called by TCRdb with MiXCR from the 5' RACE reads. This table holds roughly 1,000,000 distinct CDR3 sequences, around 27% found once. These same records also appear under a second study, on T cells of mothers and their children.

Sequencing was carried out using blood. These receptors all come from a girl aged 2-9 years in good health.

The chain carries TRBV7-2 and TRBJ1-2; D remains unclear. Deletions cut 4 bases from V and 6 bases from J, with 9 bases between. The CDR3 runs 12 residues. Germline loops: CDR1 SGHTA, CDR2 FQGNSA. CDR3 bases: TGTGCCAGCAGCTCTTTTTCAGATGGCTACACCTTC. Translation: CASSSFSDGYTF.

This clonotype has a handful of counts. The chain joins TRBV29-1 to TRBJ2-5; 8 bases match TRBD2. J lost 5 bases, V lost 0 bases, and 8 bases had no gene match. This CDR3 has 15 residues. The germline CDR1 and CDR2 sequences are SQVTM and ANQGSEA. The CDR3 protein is CSVEDPRRGGETQYF. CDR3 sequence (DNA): TGCAGCGTTGAAGATCCGAGACGGGGGGGCGAGACCCAGTACTTC.

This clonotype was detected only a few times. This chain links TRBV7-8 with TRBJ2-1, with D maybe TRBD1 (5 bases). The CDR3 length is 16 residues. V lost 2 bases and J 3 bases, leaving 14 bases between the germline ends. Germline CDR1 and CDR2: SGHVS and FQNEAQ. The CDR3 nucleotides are TGTGCCAGCAGCTTAAGTCCCGACAGCCTCTACAATGAGCAGTTCTTC. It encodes CASSLSPDSLYNEQFF.

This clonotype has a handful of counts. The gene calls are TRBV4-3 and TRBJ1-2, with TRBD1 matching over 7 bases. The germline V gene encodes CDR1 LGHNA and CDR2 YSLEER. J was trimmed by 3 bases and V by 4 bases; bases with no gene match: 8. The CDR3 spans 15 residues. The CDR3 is CASSRNRGRDYGYTF. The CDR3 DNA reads TGCGCCAGCAGCCGGAACAGGGGCCGCGACTATGGCTACACCTTC.

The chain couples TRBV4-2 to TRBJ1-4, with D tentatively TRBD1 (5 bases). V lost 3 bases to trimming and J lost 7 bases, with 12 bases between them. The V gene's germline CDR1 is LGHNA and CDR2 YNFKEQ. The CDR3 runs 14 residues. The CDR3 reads CASSQTQGGEKLFF. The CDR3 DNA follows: TGTGCCAGCAGCCAGACCCAGGGTGGTGAAAAACTGTTTTTT.

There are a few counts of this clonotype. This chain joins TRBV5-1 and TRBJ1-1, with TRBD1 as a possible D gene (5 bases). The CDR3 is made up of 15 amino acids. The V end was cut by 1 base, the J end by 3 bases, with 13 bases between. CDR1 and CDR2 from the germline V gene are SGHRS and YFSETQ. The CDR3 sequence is CASSLRSLGDTEAFF. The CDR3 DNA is TGCGCCAGCAGCTTGAGGTCTCTGGGGGACACTGAAGCTTTCTTT.

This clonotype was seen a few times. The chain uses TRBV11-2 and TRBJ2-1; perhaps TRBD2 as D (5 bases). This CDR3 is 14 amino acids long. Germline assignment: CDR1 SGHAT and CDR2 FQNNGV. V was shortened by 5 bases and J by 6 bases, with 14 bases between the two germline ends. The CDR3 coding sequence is TGTGCCAGCAGCGCCTCGAGGGCCCTCAATGAGCAGTTCTTC. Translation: CASSASRALNEQFF.

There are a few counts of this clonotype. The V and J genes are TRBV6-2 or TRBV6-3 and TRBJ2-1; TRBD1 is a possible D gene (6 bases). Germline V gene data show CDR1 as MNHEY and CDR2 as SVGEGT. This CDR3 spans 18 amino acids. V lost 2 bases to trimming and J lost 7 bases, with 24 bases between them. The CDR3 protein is CASSYPPRQALWPNEQFF. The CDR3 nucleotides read TGTGCCAGCAGTTACCCTCCCCGACAGGCCCTATGGCCTAATGAGCAGTTCTTC.

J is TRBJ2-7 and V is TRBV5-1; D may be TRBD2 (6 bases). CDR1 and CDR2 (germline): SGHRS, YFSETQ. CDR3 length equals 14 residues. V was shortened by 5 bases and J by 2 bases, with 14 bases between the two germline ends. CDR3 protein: CASSGGGRPYEQYF. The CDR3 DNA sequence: TGCGCCAGCAGTGGTGGAGGGAGGCCCTACGAGCAGTACTTC.

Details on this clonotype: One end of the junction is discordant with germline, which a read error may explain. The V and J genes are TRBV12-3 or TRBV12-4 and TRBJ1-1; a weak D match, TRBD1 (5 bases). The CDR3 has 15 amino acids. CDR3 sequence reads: CASSLWGIGNTEAFF. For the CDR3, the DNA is TGTGCCAGCAGTTTATGGGGGATCGGCAACACTGAGGCTTTCTTT.

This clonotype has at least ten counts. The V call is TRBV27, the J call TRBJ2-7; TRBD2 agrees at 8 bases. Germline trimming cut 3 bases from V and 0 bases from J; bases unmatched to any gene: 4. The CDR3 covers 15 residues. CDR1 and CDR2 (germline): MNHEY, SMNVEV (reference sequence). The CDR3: CASSFGLAGSYEQYF. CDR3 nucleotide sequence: TGTGCCAGCAGTTTTGGGCTAGCGGGCTCCTACGAGCAGTACTTC.

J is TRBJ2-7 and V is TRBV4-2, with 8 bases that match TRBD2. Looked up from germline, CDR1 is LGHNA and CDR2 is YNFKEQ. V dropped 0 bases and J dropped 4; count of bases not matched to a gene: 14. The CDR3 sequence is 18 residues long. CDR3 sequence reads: CASSQDPVEGLGIYEQYF. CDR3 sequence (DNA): TGTGCCAGCAGCCAAGACCCCGTCGAGGGACTAGGGATTTACGAGCAGTACTTC.

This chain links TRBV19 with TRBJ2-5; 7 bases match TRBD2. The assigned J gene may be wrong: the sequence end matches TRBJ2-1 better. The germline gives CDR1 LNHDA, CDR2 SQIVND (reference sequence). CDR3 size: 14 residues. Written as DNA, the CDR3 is TGTGCCAGTAGGGGCGGGACTACTCTCAATGAGCAGTTCTTC. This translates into CASRGGTTLNEQFF.

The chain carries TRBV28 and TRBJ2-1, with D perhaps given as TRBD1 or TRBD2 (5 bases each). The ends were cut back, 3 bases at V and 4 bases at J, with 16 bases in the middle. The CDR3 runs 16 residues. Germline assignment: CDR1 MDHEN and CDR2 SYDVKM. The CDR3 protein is CASSLGVGQGYNEQFF. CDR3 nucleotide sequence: TGTGCCAGCAGTTTGGGAGTCGGACAAGGGTACAATGAGCAGTTCTTC. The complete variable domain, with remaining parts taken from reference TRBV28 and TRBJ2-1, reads DVKVTQSSRYLVKRTGEKVFLECVQDMDHENMFWYRQDPGLGLRLIYFSYDVKMKEKGDIPEGYSVSREKKERFSLILESASTNQTSMYLCASSLGVGQGYNEQFFGPGTRLTVL.

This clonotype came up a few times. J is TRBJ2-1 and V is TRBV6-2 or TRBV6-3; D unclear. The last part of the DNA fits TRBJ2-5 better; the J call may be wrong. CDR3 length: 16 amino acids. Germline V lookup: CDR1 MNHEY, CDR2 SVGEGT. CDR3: CASSYSILERKETQYF. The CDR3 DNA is TGTGCCAGCAGTTACTCGATTTTGGAGCGAAAAGAGACCCAGTACTTC.

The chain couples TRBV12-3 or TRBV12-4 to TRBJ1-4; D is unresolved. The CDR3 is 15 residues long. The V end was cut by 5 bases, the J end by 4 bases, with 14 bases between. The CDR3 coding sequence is TGTGCCAGCAGTCGAGAGAGTACTTTTAATGAAAAACTGTTTTTT. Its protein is CASSRESTFNEKLFF.

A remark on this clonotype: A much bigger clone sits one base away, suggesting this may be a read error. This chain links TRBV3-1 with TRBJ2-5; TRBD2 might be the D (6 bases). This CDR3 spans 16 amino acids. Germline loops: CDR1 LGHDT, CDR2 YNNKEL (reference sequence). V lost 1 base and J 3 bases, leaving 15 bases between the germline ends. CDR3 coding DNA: TGTGCCAGCAGCCAAGGGCGCGGGGCGAGGGAAGAGACCCAGTACTTC. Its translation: CASSQGRGAREETQYF.

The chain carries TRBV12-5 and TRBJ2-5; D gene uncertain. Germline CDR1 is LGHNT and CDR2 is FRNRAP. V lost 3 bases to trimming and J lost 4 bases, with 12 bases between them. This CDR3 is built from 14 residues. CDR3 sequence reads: CASGLIQLPETQYF. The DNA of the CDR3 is TGTGCTAGTGGTTTAATCCAGCTCCCAGAGACCCAGTACTTC.

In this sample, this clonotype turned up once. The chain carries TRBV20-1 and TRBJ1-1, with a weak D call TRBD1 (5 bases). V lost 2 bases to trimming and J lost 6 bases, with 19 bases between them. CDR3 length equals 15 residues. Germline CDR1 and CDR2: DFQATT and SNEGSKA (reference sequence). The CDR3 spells CSARTPGLKDAEAFF. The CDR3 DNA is TGCAGTGCTAGAACCCCGGGACTTAAGGACGCTGAAGCTTTCTTT.

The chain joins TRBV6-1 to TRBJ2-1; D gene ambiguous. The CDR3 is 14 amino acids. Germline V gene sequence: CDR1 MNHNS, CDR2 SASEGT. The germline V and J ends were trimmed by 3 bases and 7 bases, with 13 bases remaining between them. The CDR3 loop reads CASSDSGFRNEQFF. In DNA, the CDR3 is TGTGCCAGCAGTGATTCTGGGTTTCGGAATGAGCAGTTCTTC.